This TCR beta chain emerged from a study of CD8+CD57+ T cells in acquired aplastic anemia. Study summary: DNA from sorted CD4+ and CD8+ cells averaged approximately 3.2 ug. Whole-study results and caveats: Roughly 27 sequences, all CD8+ CDR3, were shared between patients and controls.

TCR beta VDJ and CDR3 profiling used genomic DNA as template. TCRdb ran MiXCR on the reads and lists one entry per CDR3 protein. The table shows approximately 98,000 distinct CDR3 sequences, with around two thirds occurring only once. All patients picked for sequencing had shown, by flow cytometry, an expansion of CD8+CD57+ cells. Each patient had severe acquired aplastic anemia. Patients were untreated when blood was sampled. As for this clonotype: No antigen is known for it.

The V end was cut by 0 bases, the J end by 0 bases, with 11 bases between. Germline CDR1 reads LNHNV; CDR2 reads YYDKDF (reference sequence). The CDR3 extends over 16 amino acids. The receptor was derived from a human donor with aplastic anemia. The source material was sorted CD4+, CD8+, or CD8+CD57+ T cells (not recorded which) from PBMCs. V gene TRBV15 combines with J gene TRBJ2-5; no clear D. In DNA form, the CDR3 reads TGTGCCACCAGCAGAGACTCGTCATTGTACCAAGAGACCCAGTACTTC. Protein sequence: CATSRDSSLYQETQYF.